A single sample is the source of the 18 T cell receptor beta chains below, sequenced in a study of T cells in women clearing cervical HPV infection. Data came from immunoSEQ multiplex PCR; TCRdb stores just in-frame clones and leaves some out. The sample holds roughly 35,000 clones. The sample was blood buffy coat. These receptors were taken from a woman aged 18 to 69 with a cervical HPV16 infection that either progressed to CIN3+ or cleared (not recorded which).

In regard to this clone: The DNA ends 3 residues before the CDR3 does, and the rest of the CDR3 is filled in from the germline J gene. This rearrangement joins TRBV4-1 to TRBJ1-5, with D tentatively TRBD1 (6 bases). The CDR3 has 16 residues. Germline V lookup: CDR1 MGHRA, CDR2 YSYEKL. V lost 0 bases, J lost 3 bases, and 12 bases lay in between. CDR3 sequence: CASSQEGGAVNQPQHF. CDR3 DNA, as far as it was read: TGCGCCAGCAGCCAAGAGGGGGGGGCCGTCAATCAGCCC.

The chain's CDR3 is CSAKRARGGALHGNTEAFF. The covered CDR3 bases are TGCAGTGCTAAACGGGCCCGTGGGGGCGCCTTACATGGGAACACTGAA. V usage is TRBV20-1 and J usage is TRBJ1-1; tentatively, D is TRBD1 (6 bases). The read terminates 3 residues before the CDR3 end, so the remaining end is supplied by the germline J gene. The V gene's germline CDR1 is DFQATT and CDR2 SNEGSKA (reference sequence). This CDR3 spans 19 amino acids. V was pared by 4 bases and J by 1 base, with 28 bases between.

About this clone itself: The sequenced fragment ends 3 residues before the CDR3 boundary, so the rest is inferred from the germline J gene. J is TRBJ1-3 and V is TRBV5-5, with D possibly being TRBD1 (5 bases). Trimming took 0 bases from V and 3 from J, leaving 10 bases between them. Germline V gives CDR1 SGHKS, CDR2 YYEKEE (reference sequence). The CDR3 is 15 residues long. The sequenced part of the CDR3 DNA is TGTGCCAGCAGCTTGGGCGGGGCAATTGGAAACACC. Protein: CASSLGGAIGNT. The whole CDR3 sequence is CASSLGGAIGNTIYF.

In regard to this clone: The read falls 3 residues short of the CDR3 end, and the missing part is taken from the germline J gene. The rearrangement uses TRBV20-1 and TRBJ2-5, with 16 positions matching TRBD2. CDR3 size: 15 residues. CDR1 is DFQATT, CDR2 SNEGSKA, per germline (reference sequence). V was clipped by 5 bases and J by 5 bases; unmatched bases: 5. Partial CDR3 DNA: TGCAGTGCTGACGGGACTAGCGGGGGGGTGGAGACC. Its protein product is CSADGTSGGVET. The entire CDR3 reads CSADGTSGGVETQYF.

About this clone itself: Read coverage stops 3 residues before the CDR3 terminus; the germline J gene supplies the remainder. The chain employs TRBV5-1 and TRBJ1-6; 7 nucleotides agree with TRBD1. The J segment lost 0 bases and the V segment lost 2 bases, leaving 5 bases of the junction unmatched. The CDR3 spans 17 residues. Germline V gene data show CDR1 as SGHRS and CDR2 as YFSETQ. CDR3 loop: CASSLYAGGSYNSPLHF. The DNA read from the CDR3 is TGCGCCAGCAGCTTATACGCAGGGGGCTCCTATAATTCACCC.

A note on this clone: The read falls 3 residues short of the CDR3 end, and the missing part is taken from the germline J gene. V and J are TRBV18 and TRBJ1-1; the D gene is possibly TRBD1 (6 bases). The CDR3 loop spans 14 amino acids. The germline CDR1 and CDR2 sequences are KGHSH and LQKENI. The ends were cut back, 0 bases at V and 6 bases at J, with 11 bases in the middle. CDR3 DNA (partial): TGTGCCAGCTCACCACCGGGGGGGGGCGCTGAA. Its translation is CASSPPGGGAE. The CDR3 as a whole reads CASSPPGGGAEAFF.

The CDR3 bases that were read are TGTGCCAGCAGCTTAGCTTTGCGGGGGACGTCAGATACG. This sequence encodes CASSLALRGTSDT. In full, the CDR3 reads CASSLALRGTSDTQYF. The gene calls are TRBV7-6 and TRBJ2-3; 7 bases are shared with TRBD2. The observed sequence ends 3 residues before the CDR3 terminus, with the missing tail filled in from the germline J gene. Germline V gene data show CDR1 as SGHVS and CDR2 as FNYEAQ. V shed 0 bases and J 4 bases; nucleotides not matched to a gene: 7. This CDR3 comprises 16 residues.

For this clone: With the read ending 3 residues before the CDR3 end, the germline J gene is used to fill in that end. V gene TRBV20-1 combines with J gene TRBJ2-1; weak D call: TRBD2 (5 bases). The CDR3 loop spans 16 amino acids. Trimming cost V 5 bases and J 0 bases, with 17 bases left between them. The V gene's germline CDR1 is DFQATT and CDR2 SNEGSKA (reference sequence). Partial CDR3 DNA: TGCAGTGCTCGGAGGTCAGGCAGCACCTCCTACAATGAG. Its protein is CSARRSGSTSYNE. The CDR3, in full, reads CSARRSGSTSYNEQFF.

Concerning this clone: Read sequence stops 3 residues before the CDR3 end, and the germline J gene provides the missing end. The V and J genes are TRBV20-1 and TRBJ2-1; TRBD2 matches at 11 bases. Trimming removed 0 bases from V and 7 bases from J; junction bases left unmatched: 2. Looked up from germline, CDR1 is DFQATT and CDR2 is SNEGSKA (reference sequence). The CDR3 consists of 14 residues. CDR3 bases read: TGCAGTGCTAGAGATGCTAGCGGGAGGAATGAG. Its translation is CSARDASGRNE. The full CDR3 protein is CSARDASGRNEQFF.

As for this clone: The CDR3 goes on 3 residues after the read ends, and that part is filled in from the germline J gene. This chain joins TRBV7-9 and TRBJ2-5; TRBD1 aligns across 9 bases. V shed 5 bases and J 5 bases; nucleotides not matched to a gene: 6. CDR1 and CDR2 from the germline V gene are SEHNR and FQNEAQ (reference sequence). This CDR3 has 14 residues. CDR3 DNA (partial): TGTGCCAGCAGCCGGGACAGGGAACTGGAGACC. Amino acid sequence: CASSRDRELET. From start to end, the CDR3 is CASSRDRELETQYF.

On this clone itself: Read sequence stops 3 residues before the CDR3 end, and the germline J gene provides the missing end. This chain joins TRBV6-2 or TRBV6-3 and TRBJ2-1; D is uncertain. The CDR3 runs 14 residues. Germline lookup yields CDR1 MNHEY and CDR2 SVGEGT. The V gene lost 0 bases and the J gene lost 4 bases, with 7 bases spanning the gap. CDR3 bases read: TGTGCCAGCAGTTACTCGAACAGATACAATGAG. Its translation is CASSYSNRYNE. The full CDR3 protein reads CASSYSNRYNEQFF.

On this clone: The sequence runs out 3 residues before the end of the CDR3; the remainder is reconstructed from the germline J gene. This chain uses TRBV6-1 with TRBJ1-5; D call uncertain. Per the germline V gene, CDR1 is MNHNS and CDR2 is SASEGT. V was pared by 1 base and J by 1 base, with 2 bases between. CDR3 length equals 13 residues. The CDR3 spells CASSEVSNQPQHF. CDR3 DNA, as far as it was read: TGTGCCAGCAGTGAAGTAAGCAATCAGCCC.

With respect to this clone: The missing CDR3 end, 3 residues past where the read stops, is filled in from the germline J gene. V gene TRBV7-6 combines with J gene TRBJ2-3; 9 nucleotides line up with TRBD2. V lost 1 base, J lost 6 bases, and 5 bases stayed unmatched. The CDR3 contains 15 residues. Germline CDR1 reads SGHVS; CDR2 reads FNYEAQ. Incomplete CDR3 DNA: TGTGCCAGCAGCTTAGTTCAGCGGGGGGACGATACG. Its protein product is CASSLVQRGDDT. The CDR3 as a whole reads CASSLVQRGDDTQYF.

As to this clone: With the read ending 3 residues before the CDR3 end, the germline J gene is used to fill in that end. The chain recombines TRBV5-1 with TRBJ1-4; 7 bases are shared with TRBD1. Per the germline V gene, CDR1 is SGHRS and CDR2 is YFSETQ. V lost 1 base to trimming and J lost 3 bases; unmatched junction nucleotides: 6. The CDR3 runs to 16 residues. The CDR3 reads CASSLTGADSNEKLFF. The CDR3 bases that were read are TGCGCCAGCAGCTTGACAGGGGCAGACTCTAATGAAAAA.

As regards this clone: Coverage ceases 3 residues before the CDR3 finishes, and the germline J gene fills in the end. The rearrangement links TRBV7-7 to TRBJ1-3; 8 nucleotides align to TRBD1. Looked up from germline, CDR1 is SSHAT and CDR2 is FNYEAQ (reference sequence). The CDR3 consists of 15 residues. J lost 5 bases, V lost 1 base, and 4 bases had no gene match. CDR3: CASSLGPGGRNTIYF. CDR3 bases read: TGTGCCAGCAGCTTAGGCCCAGGGGGCAGAAACACC.

As for this clone: The read ends 3 residues early relative to the CDR3; the germline J gene fills the gap. V gene TRBV7-8 combines with J gene TRBJ2-7, with D possibly matching TRBD2 (6 bases). Germline lookup yields CDR1 SGHVS and CDR2 FQNEAQ. CDR3 length equals 13 residues. V lost 8 bases, J lost 1 base, and 12 bases lay in between. The covered CDR3 bases are TGTGCCAGCTCTCGGCGGGGTTCCTACGAG. As protein: CASSRRGSYE. The CDR3 in full is CASSRRGSYEQYF.

For this clone: The DNA ends 3 residues before the CDR3 does, and the rest of the CDR3 is filled in from the germline J gene. V usage is TRBV7-3 and J usage is TRBJ1-2; D unresolved. Germline-derived CDR1 and CDR2 are SGHTA and FQGTGA. This CDR3 contains 14 residues. CDR3 sequence: CASSPGSGVKGYTF. The DNA read from the CDR3 is TGTGCCAGCAGCCCGGGGAGTGGGGTGAAGGGC.

Concerning this clone itself: The read stops 3 residues short of the end of the CDR3; the missing end is completed from the germline J gene. J is TRBJ2-7 and V is TRBV7-2; the D is unclear. The germline gives CDR1 SGHTA, CDR2 FQGNSA. Trimming took 1 base from V and 0 from J, leaving 10 bases between them. CDR3 size: 15 residues. Here the CDR3 reads CASSLVGRISYEQYF. CDR3 DNA, as far as it was read: TGTGCCAGCAGCTTAGTTGGCAGAATCTCCTACGAG.